This T cell receptor (beta chain) was sequenced for a study of blood T cell repertoires in COVID-19. On the study more broadly: COVID-19 samples from acute and convalescent phases originated in the United States, Italy and Spain. The cDNA or gDNA used as material had been derived from T cells, B-cell-depleted T cells, or PBMCs.

The CDR3 contains 15 residues. Trimming took 6 bases from V and 5 from J, leaving 14 bases between them. In germline, CDR1 is MNHEY, CDR2 SVGAGI. As handled by the study authors: Amplification of reference gene primers was used by the study to estimate nucleated cell counts. Data came from immunoSEQ multiplex PCR; TCRdb stores just in-frame clones and leaves some out. V and J calls and clone size are those listed in that table; D and trimming were worked out from the DNA. The sample contains 90,000 to 100,000 clones, about 80% of which appear only once. V usage is TRBV6-5 and J usage is TRBJ1-6, with D unresolved. The receptor was isolated from a man in his sixties with acute or convalescent COVID-19. Source material: peripheral blood. CDR3 sequence reads: CASRVGRRDNSPLHF. CDR3 in DNA: TGTGCCAGCAGGGTAGGACGGAGGGATAATTCACCCCTCCACTTT.